This TCR beta chain was observed in a study of beta chain features in type 1 diabetes. At the level of the study: Healthy donors and patients had similar age, gender and cell yields. General study points: All four CD4+ subsets of Type 1 diabetes patients contained TCRB CDR3s that were moderately but significantly shorter.

Details on this clone: Antigen specificity is unknown.

The V end lost 5 bases, the J end lost 2 bases, and 13 bases lay between the germline ends. The CDR3 has 15 amino acids. CDR1 is SGHAT and CDR2 is FQNNGV in the germline V gene. Every donor had blood drawn once into heparin, 90 to 150 mL on average. Of the isolated RNA, all was reverse transcribed, and so the sequenced material was expressed TCRB transcripts. Assay: immunoSEQ multiplex PCR; the TCRdb copy retains only in-frame clones and omits some. The repertoire holds around 260,000 clones, less than 30% seen once, with 0.012% in the top ten. The sequence derives from a woman aged 25-40 years with type 1 diabetes. The sequencing sample was made of naive CD4+ T cells from blood. This chain links TRBV11-2 with TRBJ2-1; possible D gene TRBD1, 5 bases. The CDR3 DNA follows: TGTGCCAGCAGCCTCAGGGTCCCGGCCTACAATGAGCAGTTCTTC. As protein: CASSLRVPAYNEQFF.